This entry describes one T cell receptor (beta chain). The target antigen is unknown. The data are from a study of shared clonotypes between healthy human individuals. Study-wide context: There were three CD4 naive, three CD4 memory, two CD8 naive and one CD8 memory plates per donor. Regarding the study as a whole: Naive subsets tended to show greater estimated richness than memory subsets.

The protocol was immunoSEQ multiplex PCR, while the TCRdb copy is restricted to in-frame clones and leaves out a portion. The sample shows around 2.1 million clones, approximately 95% of them seen only once. CDR1 is KGHSH, CDR2 LQKENI, per germline. V lost 1 base to trimming and J lost 13 bases, with 10 bases between them. This CDR3 comprises 12 residues. This receptor was taken from a man aged 18 to 35 in good health. Sequencing was done on a sample of naive CD4+ T cells sorted from blood. Subset of the sample: CD45RA+ positively selected. The chain combines TRBV18 with TRBJ1-4, with D tentatively TRBD1 (6 bases). CDR3 protein: CASSPQTGGLFF. The CDR3 DNA is TGTGCCAGCTCACCACAGACAGGTGGACTGTTTTTT.